A selection of T cell receptor beta chains follows, all from one sample in a study of shared T cell receptors in the human thymus. Sequencing was performed with immunoSEQ multiplex PCR; in TCRdb, only in-frame clones are kept and a portion is missing. This table has some 760,000 clones, approximately 83% appearing once. The same data also contributed to another study, on human thymus T cells.

The source material was thymocytes. The receptors were gathered from a girl under three years old with a congenital heart defect. Each CDR3 is given with its conserved first and last residue. D genes are given only for firm matches. Part of the rows lack a size; the others show once, few, many or a class for expanded clones.

D	V	size	J	CDR3	DNA
TRBD2	TRBV5-1	.	TRBJ2-1	CASSLESSGAPGNEQFF	TGCGCCAGCAGCTTGGAATCTAGCGGGGCCCCGGGGAATGAGCAGTTCTTC
TRBD1	TRBV28	.	TRBJ1-6	CASSPPTGENSPLHF	TGTGCCAGCAGTCCTCCCACAGGGGAAAATTCACCCCTCCACTTT
.	TRBV5-1	once	TRBJ2-5	CASSLRPTSPKKTQYF	TGCGCCAGCAGCCTGAGACCAACTAGCCCCAAGAAGACCCAGTACTTC
TRBD2	TRBV5-1	once	TRBJ2-6	CASSMGGAGANVLTF	TGCGCCAGCAGCATGGGGGGGGCTGGGGCCAACGTCCTGACTTTC
.	TRBV5-1	.	TRBJ2-5	CASSERKRDEETQYF	TGCGCCAGCAGCGAGCGAAAGAGAGACGAAGAGACCCAGTACTTC
.	TRBV5-5	once	TRBJ2-2	CASSLHGGTGELFF	TGTGCCAGCAGCTTGCACGGAGGCACCGGGGAGCTGTTTTTT
TRBD1	TRBV29-1	.	TRBJ2-5	CSVEDREETQYF	TGCAGCGTCGAGGACAGGGAAGAGACCCAGTACTTC
.	TRBV19	.	TRBJ2-7	CASRKGSGEQYF	TGTGCCAGTAGAAAGGGGTCTGGCGAGCAGTACTTC
.	TRBV2	.	TRBJ2-6	CASPPRRENTHSGANVLTF	TGTGCCAGCCCACCTAGGAGGGAGAATACCCACTCTGGGGCCAACGTCCTGACTTTC
.	TRBV21-1	.	TRBJ2-7	CASSLPPRTSGSYEQYF	TGTGCCAGCAGCCTGCCCCCTCGCACTAGCGGCTCCTACGAGCAGTACTTC
TRBD1	TRBV19	.	TRBJ2-1	CASSTTGDDEQFF	TGTGCCAGTAGTACCACAGGGGATGATGAGCAGTTCTTC
.	TRBV27	.	TRBJ1-2	CASSFGQKVVRSNYGYTF	TGTGCCAGCAGTTTTGGTCAGAAGGTAGTCAGGTCTAACTATGGCTACACCTTC
.	TRBV27	.	TRBJ1-6	CASSYRSSYNSPLHF	TGTGCCAGCAGTTATCGGAGCTCCTATAATTCACCCCTCCACTTT